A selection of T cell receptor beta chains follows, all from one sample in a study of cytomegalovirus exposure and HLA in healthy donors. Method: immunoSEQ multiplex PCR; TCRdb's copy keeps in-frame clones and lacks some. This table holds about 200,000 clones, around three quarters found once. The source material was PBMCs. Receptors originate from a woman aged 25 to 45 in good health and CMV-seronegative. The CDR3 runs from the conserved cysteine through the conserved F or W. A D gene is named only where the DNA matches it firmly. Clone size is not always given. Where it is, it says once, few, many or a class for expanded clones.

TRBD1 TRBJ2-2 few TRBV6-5 TGTGCCATACGGGACAGCACTGTCACCGGGGAGCTGTTTTTT CAIRDSTVTGELFF
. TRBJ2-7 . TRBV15 TGTGCCACCAGCAGAGGAGTGGCCCGGACACTCCGCTACGAGCAGTACTTC CATSRGVARTLRYEQYF
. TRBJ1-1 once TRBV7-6 TGTGCCAGCAGCCCCCGGGACTCCCGGGGTGGGAACACTGAAGCTTTCTTT CASSPRDSRGGNTEAFF
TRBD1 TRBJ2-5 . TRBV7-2 TGTGCCAGCAGCTCTATGGGACAGGGGAAGACCCAGTACTTC CASSSMGQGKTQYF
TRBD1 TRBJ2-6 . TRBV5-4 TGTGCCAGCTATGACAGGGGGCATACGGGGGCCAACGTCCTGACTTTC CASYDRGHTGANVLTF
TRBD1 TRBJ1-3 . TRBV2 TGTGCCAGCTTGGGACAGTCCGATTGGAACACCATATATTTT CASLGQSDWNTIYF
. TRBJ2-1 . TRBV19 TGTGCCAGTAAAGGTCATCTAGGTTACAATGAGCAGTTCTTC CASKGHLGYNEQFF
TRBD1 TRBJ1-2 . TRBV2 TGTGCCAGCAGACAGGGGGCGCGGGGCTACACCTTC CASRQGARGYTF
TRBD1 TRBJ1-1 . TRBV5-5 TGTGCCAGCAGCACGGACAGGGGGCTTTTGAACACTGAAGCTTTCTTT CASSTDRGLLNTEAFF
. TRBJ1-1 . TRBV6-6 TGTGCCAGCAGTAAGACACTGACCCAACTGAACACTGAAGCTTTCTTT CASSKTLTQLNTEAFF
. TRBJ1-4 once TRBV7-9 TGTTCCAGCAGCCTAAGGGGCAGCTCTAATGAAAAACTGTTTTTT CSSSLRGSSNEKLFF
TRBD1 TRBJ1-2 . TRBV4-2 TGTGCCAGCAGCCAAGAACAGGGGGAGTCCTATGGCTACACCTTC CASSQEQGESYGYTF
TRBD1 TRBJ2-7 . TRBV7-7 TGTGCCAGCAGCACCCCCGGGACAGACTACGAGCAGTACTTC CASSTPGTDYEQYF
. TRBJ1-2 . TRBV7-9 TGTGCCAGCAGCTTAGGGGGACAAGGCGGTGGCTACACCTTC CASSLGGQGGGYTF
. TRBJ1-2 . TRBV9 TGTGCCAGCAGCCCCCAGGTGAAGTATGGCTACACCTTC CASSPQVKYGYTF
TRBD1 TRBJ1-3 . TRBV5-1 TGCGCCAGCAGCTTGAACAGGGGGCGGAACACCATATATTTT CASSLNRGRNTIYF
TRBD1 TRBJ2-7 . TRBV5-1 TGCGCCAGCAGCTTGGCCAGTGGACAGGTTGCCACCCAGCAGTACTTC CASSLASGQVATQQYF
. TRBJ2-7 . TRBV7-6 TGTGCCAGCAGCTTAACCCGGGACTACGAGCAGTACTTC CASSLTRDYEQYF
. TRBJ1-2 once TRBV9 TGTGCCAGCAGCGCGACAGTCTCCTATGGCTACACCTTC CASSATVSYGYTF
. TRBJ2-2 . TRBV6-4 TGTGCCAGCAGTGACTCTGAAGGGGGGGCAGCCGGGGAGCTGTTTTTT CASSDSEGGAAGELFF
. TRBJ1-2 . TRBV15 TGTGCCACCAGCAGAGATTTGGCCGGGTGCGGCTACACCTTC CATSRDLAGCGYTF
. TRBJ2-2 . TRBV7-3 TGTGCCAGCAGCTCCTACACCGGGGAGCTGTTTTTT CASSSYTGELFF
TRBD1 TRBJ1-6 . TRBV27 TGTGCCAGCAGGGGACAGGGAGATTCACCCCTCCACTTT CASRGQGDSPLHF
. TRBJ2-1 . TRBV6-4 TGTGCCAGCAGTGACGGGGCAGGGGATTCCGTCAGTGAGCAGTTCTTC CASSDGAGDSVSEQFF
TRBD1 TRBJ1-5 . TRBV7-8 TGTGCCAGCAGCTTAGAGGGGGCTAGCAATCAGCCCCAGCATTTT CASSLEGASNQPQHF
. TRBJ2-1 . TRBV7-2 TGTGCCAGCAGCTTAGCTGACTACTACAATGAGCAGTTCTTC CASSLADYYNEQFF
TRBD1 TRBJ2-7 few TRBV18 TGTGCCAGCTCACCACCGGGACAGGACCACTACGAGCAGTACTTC CASSPPGQDHYEQYF
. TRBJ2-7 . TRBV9 TGTGCCAGCAGCGTAGCCCCCACAGGGAACTACGAGCAGTACTTC CASSVAPTGNYEQYF
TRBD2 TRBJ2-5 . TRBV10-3 TGTGCCATCGACTTACTAGCGGATACTCAAGAGACCCAGTACTTC CAIDLLADTQETQYF
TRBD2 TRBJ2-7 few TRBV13 TGTGCCAGCAGTCCCGGAGCGGGAGGCTACGAGCAGTACTTC CASSPGAGGYEQYF
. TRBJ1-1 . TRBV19 TGTGCCAGTAGTATGGAAGTCAGGGATCGGCGAGCTTTCTTT CASSMEVRDRRAFF
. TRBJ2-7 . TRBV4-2 TGTGCCAGCAGCCAAGAAGGGGCGGGGCCCTACGAGCAGTACTTC CASSQEGAGPYEQYF
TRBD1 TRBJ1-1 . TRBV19 TGTGCCAGTAGTCCGGGTAGTCTGGGACAGGGGATTCCCACTGAAGCTTTCTTT CASSPGSLGQGIPTEAFF
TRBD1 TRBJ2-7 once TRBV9 TGTGCCAGCAGCGTAGCTCCGGGACAGGGTACCTACGAGCAGTACTTC CASSVAPGQGTYEQYF
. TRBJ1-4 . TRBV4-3 TGCGCCAGCAGCCAAGGAGTCGGAGTAAATGAAAAACTGTTTTTT CASSQGVGVNEKLFF
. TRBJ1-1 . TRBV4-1 TGCGCCAGCAGCGACCAACCCAGGGGTTCCACTGAAGCTTTCTTT CASSDQPRGSTEAFF
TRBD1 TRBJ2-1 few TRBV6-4 TGTGCCAGCAGTGATTACAGGGGGCGTGAGCAGTTCTTC CASSDYRGREQFF
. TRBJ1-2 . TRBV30 TGTGCCTGGAGCATAATTGCGGGCAGCCGTAACTATGGCTACACCTTC CAWSIIAGSRNYGYTF
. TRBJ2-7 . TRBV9 TGTGCCAGCAGCACCGCGGTAGGGGGCTACGAGCAGTACTTC CASSTAVGGYEQYF
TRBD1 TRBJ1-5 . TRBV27 TGTGCCAGCAGTCTCGGACAGGGCAATCAGCCCCAGCATTTT CASSLGQGNQPQHF
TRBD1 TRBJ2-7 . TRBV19 TGTGCCAGTAGCCCGGGACAGCACTACGAGCAGTACTTC CASSPGQHYEQYF
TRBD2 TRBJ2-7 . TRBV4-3 TGCGCCAGCAGCCAAGATCGGAGCGGGAGAGCCTACGAGCAGTACTTC CASSQDRSGRAYEQYF
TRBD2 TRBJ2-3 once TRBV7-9 TGTGCCAGCAGCCTTAGCGGGGGAAGCACAGATACGCAGTATTTT CASSLSGGSTDTQYF
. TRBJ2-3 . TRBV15 TGTGCCACCAGCACCCTCCCGGGACTCCAAACGGATACGCAGTATTTT CATSTLPGLQTDTQYF
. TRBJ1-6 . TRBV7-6 TGTGCCAGCAGCTTAGAACTGTATTCACCCCTCCACTTT CASSLELYSPLHF
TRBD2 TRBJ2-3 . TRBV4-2 TGTGCCAGCAGCCATTCCGGGACTAGCGGGGGGGTTAGCACAGATACGCAGTATTTT CASSHSGTSGGVSTDTQYF
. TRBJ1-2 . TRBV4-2 TGTGCCAGCAGCCAAGCGACAGGCTCTAACTATGGCTACACCTTC CASSQATGSNYGYTF
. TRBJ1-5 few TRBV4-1 TGTGCCAGCAGCCAAGATGAGAATCAGCCCCAGCATTTT CASSQDENQPQHF
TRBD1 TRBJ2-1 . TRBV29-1 TGCAGCGTTGACCCCGGGACAGGGGCCGCCAAGGGGCAGTTCTTC CSVDPGTGAAKGQFF
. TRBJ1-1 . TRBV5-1 TGCGCCAGCAGCGTGGAGGGGGATGACACTGAAGCTTTCTTT CASSVEGDDTEAFF
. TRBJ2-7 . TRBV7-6 TGTGCCAGCAGCCAATCGGGATCCCCCTACGAGCAGTACTTC CASSQSGSPYEQYF
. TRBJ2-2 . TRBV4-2 TGTGCCAGCAGGCCGAGGGTAGCGGATAACACCGGGGAGCTGTTTTTT CASRPRVADNTGELFF
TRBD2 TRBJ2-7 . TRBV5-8 TGTGCCAGCAGCTGGACTAGCGGGAGCTTTGGCGAGCAGTACTTC CASSWTSGSFGEQYF
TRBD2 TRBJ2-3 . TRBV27 TGTGCCAGCAGTTTAGGACTAGCTGCAGATACGCAGTATTTT CASSLGLAADTQYF
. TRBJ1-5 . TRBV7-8 TGTGCCAGCAGCCTTATTAGGGGGACGAATCAGCCCCAGCATTTT CASSLIRGTNQPQHF